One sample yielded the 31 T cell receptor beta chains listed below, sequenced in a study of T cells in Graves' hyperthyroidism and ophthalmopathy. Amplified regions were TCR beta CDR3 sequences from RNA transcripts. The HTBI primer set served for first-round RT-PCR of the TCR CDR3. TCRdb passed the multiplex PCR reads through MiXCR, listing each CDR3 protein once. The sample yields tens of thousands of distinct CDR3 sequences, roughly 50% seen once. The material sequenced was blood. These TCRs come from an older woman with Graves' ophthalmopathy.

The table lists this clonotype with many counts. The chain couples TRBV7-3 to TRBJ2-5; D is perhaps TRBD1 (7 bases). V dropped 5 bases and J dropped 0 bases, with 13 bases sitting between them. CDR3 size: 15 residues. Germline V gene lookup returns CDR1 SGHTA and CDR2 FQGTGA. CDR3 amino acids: CASSPGGQNQETQYF. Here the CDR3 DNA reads TGTGCCAGCAGCCCAGGGGGGCAGAACCAAGAGACCCAGTACTTC.

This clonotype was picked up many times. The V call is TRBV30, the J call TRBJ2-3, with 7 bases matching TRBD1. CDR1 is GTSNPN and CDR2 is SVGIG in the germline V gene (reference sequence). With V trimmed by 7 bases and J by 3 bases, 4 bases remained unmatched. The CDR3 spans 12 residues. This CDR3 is CAFDRATDTQYF. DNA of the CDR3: TGTGCCTTTGACAGGGCAACAGATACGCAGTATTTT.

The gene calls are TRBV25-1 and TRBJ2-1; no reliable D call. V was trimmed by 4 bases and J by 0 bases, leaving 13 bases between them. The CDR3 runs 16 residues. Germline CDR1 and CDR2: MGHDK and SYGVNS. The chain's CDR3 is CASSASEDSSYNEQFF. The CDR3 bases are TGTGCCAGCAGTGCTAGTGAGGATAGCTCCTACAATGAGCAGTTCTTC.

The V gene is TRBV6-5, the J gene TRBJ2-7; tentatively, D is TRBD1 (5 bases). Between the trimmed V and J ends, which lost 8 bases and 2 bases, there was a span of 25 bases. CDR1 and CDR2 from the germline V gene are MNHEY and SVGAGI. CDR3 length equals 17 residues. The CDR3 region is CASASGFLSGNTYEQYF. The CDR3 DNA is TGTGCCAGCGCATCAGGGTTCCTCTCTGGAAACACCTACGAGCAGTACTTC.

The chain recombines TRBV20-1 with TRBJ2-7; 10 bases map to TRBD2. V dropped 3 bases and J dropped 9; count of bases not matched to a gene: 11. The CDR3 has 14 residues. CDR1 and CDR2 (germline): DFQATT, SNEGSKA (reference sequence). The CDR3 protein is CSASQASGLARQYF. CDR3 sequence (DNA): TGCAGTGCTAGCCAAGCCTCGGGACTAGCGAGGCAGTACTTC.

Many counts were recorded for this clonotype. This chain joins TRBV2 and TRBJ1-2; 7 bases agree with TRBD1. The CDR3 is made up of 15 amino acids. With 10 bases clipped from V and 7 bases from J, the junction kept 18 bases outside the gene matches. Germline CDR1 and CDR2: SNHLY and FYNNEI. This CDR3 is CATPGYEGAIGGYTF. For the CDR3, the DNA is TGTGCCACCCCGGGGTATGAGGGGGCCATAGGTGGCTACACCTTC.

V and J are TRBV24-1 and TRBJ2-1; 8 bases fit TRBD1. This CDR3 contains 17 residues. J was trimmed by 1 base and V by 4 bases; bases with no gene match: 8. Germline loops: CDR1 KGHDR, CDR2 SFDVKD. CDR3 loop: CATSDPKTGESYNEQFF. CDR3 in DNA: TGTGCCACCAGTGACCCGAAGACAGGGGAATCCTACAATGAGCAGTTCTTC.

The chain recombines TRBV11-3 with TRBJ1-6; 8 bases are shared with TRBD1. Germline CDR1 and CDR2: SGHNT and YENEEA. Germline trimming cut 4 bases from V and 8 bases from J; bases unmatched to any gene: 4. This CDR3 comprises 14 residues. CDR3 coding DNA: TGTGCCAGCAGCTCAAGACAGGGGTATTCACCCCTCCACTTT. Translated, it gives CASSSRQGYSPLHF.

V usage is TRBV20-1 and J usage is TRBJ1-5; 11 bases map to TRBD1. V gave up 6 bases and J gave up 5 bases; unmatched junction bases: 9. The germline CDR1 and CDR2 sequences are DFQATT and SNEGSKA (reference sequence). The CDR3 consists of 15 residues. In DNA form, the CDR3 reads TGCAGTGCCATCCCGCGGGACAGGGGGGATCAGCCCCAGCATTTT. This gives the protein CSAIPRDRGDQPQHF.

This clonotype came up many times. CDR3 nucleotide sequence: TGTGCCAGCAGCGTGAGACAGATACTAGCGGGGCAAGAGACCCAGTACTTC. Protein: CASSVRQILAGQETQYF. The gene calls are TRBV13 and TRBJ2-5; TRBD2 aligns across 10 bases. This CDR3 is built from 17 residues. CDR1 PRHDT and CDR2 FYEKMQ come from the germline V gene (reference sequence). Trimming removed 5 bases from V and 2 bases from J; junction bases left unmatched: 11.

The CDR3 bases are TGTGCCAGCAGCCTCCGCGGCGGGAGCGGGTACAATGAGCAGTATTTT. The encoded protein is CASSLRGGSGYNEQYF. The chain joins TRBV2 to TRBJ2-3, with 7 bases fitting TRBD2. The CDR3 totals 16 residues. Losses at the gene ends were 6 bases for V and 11 bases for J; bases not matched to a gene: 20. Germline V gene lookup returns CDR1 SNHLY and CDR2 FYNNEI.

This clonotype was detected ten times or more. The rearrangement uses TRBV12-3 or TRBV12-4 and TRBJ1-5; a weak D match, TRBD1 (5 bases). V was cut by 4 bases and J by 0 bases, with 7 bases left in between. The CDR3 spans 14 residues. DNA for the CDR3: TGTGCCAGCAGTTCGGGACTTAGCAATCAGCCCCAGCATTTT. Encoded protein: CASSSGLSNQPQHF.

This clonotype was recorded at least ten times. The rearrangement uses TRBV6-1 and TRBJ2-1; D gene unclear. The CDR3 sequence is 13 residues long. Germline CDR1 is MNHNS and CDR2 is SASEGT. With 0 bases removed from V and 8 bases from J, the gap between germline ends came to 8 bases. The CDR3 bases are TGTGCCAGCAGTGAAGCCAAGGTGGATGAGCAGTTCTTC. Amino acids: CASSEAKVDEQFF.

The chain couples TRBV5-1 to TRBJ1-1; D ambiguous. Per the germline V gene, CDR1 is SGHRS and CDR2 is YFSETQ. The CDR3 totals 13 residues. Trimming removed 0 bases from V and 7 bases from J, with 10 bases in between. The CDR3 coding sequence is TGCGCCAGCAGCTTGGATGGCAGCTATGAAGCTTTCTTT. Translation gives CASSLDGSYEAFF.

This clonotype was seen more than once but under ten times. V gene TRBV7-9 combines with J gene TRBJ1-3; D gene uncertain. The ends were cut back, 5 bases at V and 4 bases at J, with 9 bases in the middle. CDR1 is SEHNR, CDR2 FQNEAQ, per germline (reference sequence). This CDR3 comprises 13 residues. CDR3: CASSLGGGNTIYF. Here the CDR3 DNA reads TGTGCCAGCAGCCTGGGAGGAGGAAACACCATATATTTT.

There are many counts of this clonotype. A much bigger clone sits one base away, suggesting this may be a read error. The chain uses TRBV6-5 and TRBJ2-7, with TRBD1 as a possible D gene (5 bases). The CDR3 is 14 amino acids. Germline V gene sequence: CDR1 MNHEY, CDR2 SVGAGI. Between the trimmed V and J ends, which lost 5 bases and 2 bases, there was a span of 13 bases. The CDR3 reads CASSRTRSAYEQYF. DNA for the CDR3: TGTGCCAGCAGTCGGACACGGAGCGCCTACGAGCAGTACTTC.

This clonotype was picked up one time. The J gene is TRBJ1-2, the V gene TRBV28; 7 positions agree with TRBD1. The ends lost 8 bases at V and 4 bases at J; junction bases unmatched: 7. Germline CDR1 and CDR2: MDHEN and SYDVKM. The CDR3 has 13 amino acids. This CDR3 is CASQGDVGYGYTF. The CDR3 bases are TGTGCCAGCCAGGGGGACGTGGGCTATGGCTACACCTTC.

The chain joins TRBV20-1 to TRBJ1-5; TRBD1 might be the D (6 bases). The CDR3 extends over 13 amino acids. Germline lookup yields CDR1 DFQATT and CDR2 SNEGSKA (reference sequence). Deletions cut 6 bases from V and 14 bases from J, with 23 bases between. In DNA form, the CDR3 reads TGCAGTGCACGGAGGGGGGCGACCACCTACGAGCATTTT. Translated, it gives CSARRGATTYEHF.

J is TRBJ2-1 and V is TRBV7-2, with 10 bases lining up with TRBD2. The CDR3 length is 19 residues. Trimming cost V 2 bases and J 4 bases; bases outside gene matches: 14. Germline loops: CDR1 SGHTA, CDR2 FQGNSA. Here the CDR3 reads CASSLTVSGRALRYNEQFF. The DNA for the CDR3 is TGTGCCAGCAGCTTAACCGTCAGCGGGAGGGCGTTGAGGTACAATGAGCAGTTCTTC.

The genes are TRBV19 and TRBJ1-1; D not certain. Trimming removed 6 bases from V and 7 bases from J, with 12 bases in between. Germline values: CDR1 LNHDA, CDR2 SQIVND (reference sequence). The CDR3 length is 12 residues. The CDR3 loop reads CASSTGRNEAFF. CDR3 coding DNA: TGTGCCAGTAGCACTGGACGGAATGAAGCTTTCTTT.

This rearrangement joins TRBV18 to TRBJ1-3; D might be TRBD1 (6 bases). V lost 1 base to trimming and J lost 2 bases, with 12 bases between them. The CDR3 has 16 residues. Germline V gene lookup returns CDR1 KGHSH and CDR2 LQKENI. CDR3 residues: CASSPLGGRPGNTIYF. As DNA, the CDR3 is TGTGCCAGCTCACCACTCGGGGGGCGGCCTGGAAACACCATATATTTT.

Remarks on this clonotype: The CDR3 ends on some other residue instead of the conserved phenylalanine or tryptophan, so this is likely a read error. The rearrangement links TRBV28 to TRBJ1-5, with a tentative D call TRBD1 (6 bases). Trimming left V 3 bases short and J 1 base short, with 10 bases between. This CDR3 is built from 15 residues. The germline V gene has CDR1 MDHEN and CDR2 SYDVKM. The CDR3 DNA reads TGTGCCAGCAGTTTCTCAGGGGACAGCAATCAGCCCCAGCATTCT. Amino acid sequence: CASSFSGDSNQPQHS.

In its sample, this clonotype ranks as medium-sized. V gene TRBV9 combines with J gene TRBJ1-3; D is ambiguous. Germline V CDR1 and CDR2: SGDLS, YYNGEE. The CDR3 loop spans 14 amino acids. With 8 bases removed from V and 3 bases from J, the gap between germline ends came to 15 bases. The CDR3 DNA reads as TGTGCCAGTTCGGACGGTAGTGGTGGAAACACCATATATTTT. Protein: CASSDGSGGNTIYF.

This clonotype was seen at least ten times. The CDR3 sequence is CASSFLTGSHQPQHF. In nucleotides, the CDR3 is TGTGCCAGCAGTTTCCTGACAGGGTCACATCAGCCCCAGCATTTT. The chain is built from TRBV27 and TRBJ1-5; the match to TRBD1 covers 7 bases. V gave up 3 bases and J gave up 5 bases; unmatched junction bases: 7. Per germline, CDR1 MNHEY and CDR2 SMNVEV (reference sequence). The CDR3 has 15 amino acids.

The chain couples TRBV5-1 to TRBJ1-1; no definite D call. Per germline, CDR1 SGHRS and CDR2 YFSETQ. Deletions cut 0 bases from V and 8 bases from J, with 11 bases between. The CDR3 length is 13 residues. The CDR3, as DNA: TGCGCCAGCAGCTTGGAGGGCCTACGGGAAGCTTTCTTT. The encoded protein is CASSLEGLREAFF.

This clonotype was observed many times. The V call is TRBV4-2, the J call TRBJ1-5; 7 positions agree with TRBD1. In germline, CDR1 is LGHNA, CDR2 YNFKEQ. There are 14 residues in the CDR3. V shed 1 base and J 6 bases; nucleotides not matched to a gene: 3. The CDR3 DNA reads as TGTGCCAGCAGCCAAGCCACAGGGGTTCAGCCCCAGCATTTT. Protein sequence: CASSQATGVQPQHF.

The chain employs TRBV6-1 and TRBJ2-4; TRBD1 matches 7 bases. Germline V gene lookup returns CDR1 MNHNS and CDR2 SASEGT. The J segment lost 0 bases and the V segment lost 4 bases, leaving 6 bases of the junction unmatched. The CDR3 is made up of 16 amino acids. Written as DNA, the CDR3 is TGTGCCAGCAGTGCGGGACAGTGTTTAGCCAAAAACATTCAGTACTTC. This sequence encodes CASSAGQCLAKNIQYF.

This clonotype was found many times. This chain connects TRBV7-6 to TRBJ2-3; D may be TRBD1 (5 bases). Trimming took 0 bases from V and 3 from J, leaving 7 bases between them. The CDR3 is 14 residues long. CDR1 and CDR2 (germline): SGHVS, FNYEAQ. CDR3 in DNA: TGTGCCAGCAGCTTAGCGAGACAGACAGATACGCAGTATTTT. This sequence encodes CASSLARQTDTQYF. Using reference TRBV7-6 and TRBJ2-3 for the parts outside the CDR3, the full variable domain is GAGVSQSPRYKVTKRGQDVALRCDPISGHVSLYWYRQALGQGPEFLTYFNYEAQQDKSGLPNDRFSAERPEGSISTLTIQRTEQRDSAMYRCASSLARQTDTQYFGPGTRLTVL.

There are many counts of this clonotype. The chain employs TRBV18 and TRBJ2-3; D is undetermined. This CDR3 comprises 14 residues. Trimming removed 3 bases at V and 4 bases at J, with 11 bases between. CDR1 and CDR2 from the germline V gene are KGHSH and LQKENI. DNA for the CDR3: TGTGCCAGCTCACCGGCCTCCCCACCAGATACGCAGTATTTT. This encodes CASSPASPPDTQYF.

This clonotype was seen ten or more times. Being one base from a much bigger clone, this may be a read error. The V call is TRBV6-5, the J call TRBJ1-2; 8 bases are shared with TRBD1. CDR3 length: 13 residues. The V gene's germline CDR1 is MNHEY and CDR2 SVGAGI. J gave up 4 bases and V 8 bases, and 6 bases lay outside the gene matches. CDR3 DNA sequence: TGTGCCAGCGGACAGGGTGAAGCCTATGGCTACACCTTC. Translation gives CASGQGEAYGYTF.

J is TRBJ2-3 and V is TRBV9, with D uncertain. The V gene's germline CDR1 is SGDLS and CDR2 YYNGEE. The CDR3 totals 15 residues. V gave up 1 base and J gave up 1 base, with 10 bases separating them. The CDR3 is CASSVRDMRTDTQYF. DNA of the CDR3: TGTGCCAGCAGCGTACGAGACATGCGCACAGATACGCAGTATTTT. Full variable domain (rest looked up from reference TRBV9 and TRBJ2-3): DSGVTQTPKHLITATGQRVTLRCSPRSGDLSVYWYQQSLDQGLQFLIQYYNGEERAKGNILERFSAQQFPDLHSELNLSSLELGDSALYFCASSVRDMRTDTQYFGPGTRLTVL.